This T cell receptor (beta chain) was found in a study of shared clonotypes between healthy human individuals. There are 15 residues in the CDR3. CDR1 is SGHNT, CDR2 YYREEE, per germline (reference sequence). Between the trimmed V and J ends, which lost 4 bases and 4 bases, there was a span of 17 bases. Study-level results: Between a handful of donors, naive CD4 clonotypes were shared at a level of about 5%.

The CD4+ fraction was divided into a CD45RA+ naive subset and a CD45RA-negative memory subset. Sequenced by immunoSEQ multiplex PCR; TCRdb stores in-frame clones only, minus some. The repertoire includes some 580,000 clones, 97% of them detected once, and approximately 0.057% sits in the top ten. Of note for this clone: Its antigen is as yet unknown.

The TCR comes from a woman aged 25 to 45 in good health. The V gene is TRBV5-4, the J gene TRBJ2-5, with a tentative D call TRBD1 (9 bases). The sequenced sample was naive CD4+ T cells sorted from blood. The sample's subset: CD45RA+ positively selected. Written as DNA, the CDR3 is TGTGCCAGCAGCCCGGGGGGGGACAGGGCAGAGACCCAGTACTTC. Amino acids: CASSPGGDRAETQYF.